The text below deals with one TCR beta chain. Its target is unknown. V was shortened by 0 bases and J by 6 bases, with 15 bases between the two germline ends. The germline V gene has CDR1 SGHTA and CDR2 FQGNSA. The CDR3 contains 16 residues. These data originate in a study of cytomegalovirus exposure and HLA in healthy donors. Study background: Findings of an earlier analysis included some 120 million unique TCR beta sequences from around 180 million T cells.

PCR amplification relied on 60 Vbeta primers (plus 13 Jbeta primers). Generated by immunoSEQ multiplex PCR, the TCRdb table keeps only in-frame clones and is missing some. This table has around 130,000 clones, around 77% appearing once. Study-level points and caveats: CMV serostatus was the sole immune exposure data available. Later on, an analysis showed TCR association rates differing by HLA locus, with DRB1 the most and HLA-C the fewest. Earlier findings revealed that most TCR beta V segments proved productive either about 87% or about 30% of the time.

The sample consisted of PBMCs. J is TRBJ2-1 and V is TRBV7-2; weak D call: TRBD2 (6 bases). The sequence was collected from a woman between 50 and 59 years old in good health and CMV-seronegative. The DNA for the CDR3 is TGTGCCAGCAGCTTAGCACTCCGACTAGGCACCAATGAGCAGTTCTTC. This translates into CASSLALRLGTNEQFF.